The sequence of this T cell receptor (beta chain) was determined in a study of cytomegalovirus exposure and HLA in healthy donors. In the study overall: Membership in the Caucasian-associated ancestry cluster was found for about 84% of 350 to 450 genotyped donors.

Findings of the study overall: When presence/absence was analysed, sequencing depth was taken to be roughly uniform across donors. Three chains linked to CMV were shown in vitro to be specific for CMV antigens. The majority of TCR sequences were rare, yet some public TCRs appeared in many donors.

The J segment lost 0 bases and the V segment lost 0 bases, leaving 7 bases of the junction unmatched. CDR3 size: 17 residues. CDR1 SGHDN and CDR2 FVKESK come from the germline V gene. In regard to this clone: No antigen is known for it.

Amplification used 60 Vbeta primers and 13 Jbeta primers. Measured with immunoSEQ multiplex PCR; TCRdb has only the in-frame clones, and not every one. The data show some 100,000 clones, with less than 85% seen just once and roughly a sixth held by the top ten. J is TRBJ2-7 and V is TRBV14; 8 nucleotides match TRBD2. The sequence was collected from a man aged 50-59 years in good health and CMV-seropositive. The source material was PBMCs. The CDR3 DNA reads as TGTGCCAGCAGCCAAGATTGGTCGGGAGGGGGCTCCTACGAGCAGTACTTC. Amino acids: CASSQDWSGGGSYEQYF.